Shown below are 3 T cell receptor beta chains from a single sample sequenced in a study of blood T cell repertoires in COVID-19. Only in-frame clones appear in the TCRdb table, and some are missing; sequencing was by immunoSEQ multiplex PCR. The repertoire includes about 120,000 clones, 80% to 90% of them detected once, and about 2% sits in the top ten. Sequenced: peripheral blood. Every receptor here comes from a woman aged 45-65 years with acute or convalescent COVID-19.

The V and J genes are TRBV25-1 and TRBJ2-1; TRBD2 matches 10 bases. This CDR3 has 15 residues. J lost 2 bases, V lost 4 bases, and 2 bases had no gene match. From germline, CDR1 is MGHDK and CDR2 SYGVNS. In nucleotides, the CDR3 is TGTGCCAGCAGTGTTAGCGGGAGGACCTACAATGAGCAGTTCTTC. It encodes CASSVSGRTYNEQFF.

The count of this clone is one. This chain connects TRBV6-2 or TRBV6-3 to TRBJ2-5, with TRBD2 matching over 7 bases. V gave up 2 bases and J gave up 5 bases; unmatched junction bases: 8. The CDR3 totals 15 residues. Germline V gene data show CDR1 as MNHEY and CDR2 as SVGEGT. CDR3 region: CASSYPSAGEETQYF. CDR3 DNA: TGTGCCAGCAGTTACCCATCGGCGGGGGAGGAGACCCAGTACTTC.

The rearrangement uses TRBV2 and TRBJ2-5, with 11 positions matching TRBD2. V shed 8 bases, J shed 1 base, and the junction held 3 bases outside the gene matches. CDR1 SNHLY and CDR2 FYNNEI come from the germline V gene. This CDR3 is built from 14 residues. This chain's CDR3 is CASGGLAVQETQYF. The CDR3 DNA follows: TGTGCCAGCGGGGGACTAGCGGTCCAAGAGACCCAGTACTTC.